This T cell receptor beta chain is drawn from a study of T-cell reconstitution after alpha-beta-depleted transplantation in children (dated by TCRdb to the mid-2010s). About the investigation overall: The study quantitatively tracked T-cell immune reconstitution after TCRalphabeta/CD19-depleted allogeneic hematopoietic cell transplantation in children using TCR repertoire profiling. What the work shows at the level of the full study, not this receptor alone: In some patients, high TCRbeta diversity at day 60 was attributed to recipient T cells and intrathymic progenitors that had survived conditioning. Over the following months the frequencies of hyperexpanded clones went down, and after one year T-cell counts and TCRbeta diversity were mostly credited to newly produced T cells. About two months after transplant, the apparently early recovery of alphabetaT-cell counts reportedly depended on just several hundred clones that had expanded rapidly and came from non-depleted graft cells.

Sequences SGHTA (CDR1) and FQGNSA (CDR2) are obtained from the germline V gene. Trimming removed 6 bases from V and 1 base from J, leaving 13 bases between the germline ends. CDR3 length: 15 amino acids, cysteine to phenylalanine. Solely the CDR3 DNA is kept, with 45 bases framed from the first base. Explained via the paper, the treatment or condition label denotes: allogeneic hematopoietic cell transplantation with graft depleted of TCRalphabeta T cells and CD19 B cells. The transplant recipients were children given TCRalphabeta/CD19-depleted allogeneic hematopoietic cell grafts. The sample holds many counts of this clonotype. It lacks a known antigen. No much larger clone exists at a distance of one base, and base qualities are not known. The library was prepared using PCR. Sequencing took place on an Illumina HiSeq 2500. Molecular barcoding was employed in the preparation of TCR libraries, with unique molecular identifiers being used to normalize TCRbeta repertoire quantification. The public reads were quality trimmed at Q25 with fastp and then assembled into clones with MiXCR by TCRdb, keeping productive beta chains. Duplicate CDR3 protein sequences are folded into a single record with the most common DNA and genes. The sample has fewer than 550,000 distinct CDR3 sequences on record, approximately 10% of them singletons. The ten largest clones represent around 2.2% of the sample.

The receptor was isolated from a child aged 2 to 9 with inherited bone marrow failure, due to receive a stem cell transplant. The rearranged segments are TRBV7-2 and TRBJ2-1, and the D gene may be TRBD1, 5 bases matching. The sample in question was PBMCs, obtained before TCRalphabeta/CD19-depleted stem cell transplant. CDR3 sequence: CASSLTGISYNEQFF. The DNA reads as follows: TGTGCCAGCAGTCTAACAGGTATTTCCTACAATGAGCAGTTCTTC.